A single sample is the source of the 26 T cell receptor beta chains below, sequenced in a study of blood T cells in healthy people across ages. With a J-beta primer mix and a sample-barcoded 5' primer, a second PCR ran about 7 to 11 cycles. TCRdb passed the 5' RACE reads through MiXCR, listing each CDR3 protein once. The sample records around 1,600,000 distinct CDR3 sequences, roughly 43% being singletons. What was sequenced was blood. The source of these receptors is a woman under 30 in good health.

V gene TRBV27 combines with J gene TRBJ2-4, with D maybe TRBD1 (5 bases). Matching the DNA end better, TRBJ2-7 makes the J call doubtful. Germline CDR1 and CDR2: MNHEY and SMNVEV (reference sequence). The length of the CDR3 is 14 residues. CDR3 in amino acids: CASSFQGSAYEQYF. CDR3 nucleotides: TGTGCCAGCAGTTTCCAGGGCTCAGCCTACGAGCAGTACTTC.

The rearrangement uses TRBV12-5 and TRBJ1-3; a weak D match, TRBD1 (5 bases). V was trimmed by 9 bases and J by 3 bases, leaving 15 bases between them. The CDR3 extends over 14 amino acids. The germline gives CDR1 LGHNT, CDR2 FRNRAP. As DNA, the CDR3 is TGTGCTAGCGGCATCAGGGCGGGTGGAAACACCATATATTTT. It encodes CASGIRAGGNTIYF.

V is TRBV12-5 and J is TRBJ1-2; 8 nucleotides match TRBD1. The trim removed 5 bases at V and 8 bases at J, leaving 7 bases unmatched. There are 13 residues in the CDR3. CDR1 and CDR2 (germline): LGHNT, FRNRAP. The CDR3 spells CASGLGQGGGYTF. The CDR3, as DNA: TGTGCTAGTGGTCTTGGACAGGGCGGCGGCTACACCTTC.

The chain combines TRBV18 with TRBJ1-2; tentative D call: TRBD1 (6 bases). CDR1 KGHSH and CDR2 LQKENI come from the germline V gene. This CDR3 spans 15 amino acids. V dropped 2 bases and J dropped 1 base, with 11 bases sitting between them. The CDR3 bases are TGTGCCAGCTCACCAGACAGGACTTATAACTATGGCTACACCTTC. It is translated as CASSPDRTYNYGYTF.

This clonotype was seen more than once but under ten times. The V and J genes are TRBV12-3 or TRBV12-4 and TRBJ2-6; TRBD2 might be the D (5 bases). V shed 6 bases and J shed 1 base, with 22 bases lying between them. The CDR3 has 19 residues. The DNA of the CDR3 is TGTGCCAGCAGCTCTCTGGACTCCCCGCGCCAGTCTGGGGCCAACGTCCTGACTTTC. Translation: CASSSLDSPRQSGANVLTF.

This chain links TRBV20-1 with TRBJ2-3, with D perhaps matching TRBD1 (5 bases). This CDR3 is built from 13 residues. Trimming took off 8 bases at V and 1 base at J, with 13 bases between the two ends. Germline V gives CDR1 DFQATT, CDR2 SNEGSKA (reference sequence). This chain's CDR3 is CSKERGRTDTQYF. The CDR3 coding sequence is TGCAGTAAAGAAAGGGGTCGCACAGATACGCAGTATTTT.

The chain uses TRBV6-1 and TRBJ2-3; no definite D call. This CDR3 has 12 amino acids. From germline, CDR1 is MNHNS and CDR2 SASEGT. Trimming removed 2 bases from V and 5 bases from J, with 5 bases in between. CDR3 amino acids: CASSESLDTQYF. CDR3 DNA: TGTGCCAGCAGTGAAAGCCTAGATACGCAGTATTTT.

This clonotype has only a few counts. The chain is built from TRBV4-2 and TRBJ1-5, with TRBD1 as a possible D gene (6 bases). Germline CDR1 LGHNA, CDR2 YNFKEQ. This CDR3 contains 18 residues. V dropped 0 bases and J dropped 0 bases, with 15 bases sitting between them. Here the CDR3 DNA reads TGTGCCAGCAGCCAAGATTCCAGGGGCGACTATAGCAATCAGCCCCAGCATTTT. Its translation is CASSQDSRGDYSNQPQHF.

The DNA for the CDR3 is TGCGCCAGCAGCCAAACGACAGGGAAAGTACCCCTCCACTTT. Its protein is CASSQTTGKVPLHF. V and J are TRBV4-1 and TRBJ1-6; 7 nucleotides match TRBD1. After removal of 2 bases from V and 12 bases from J, the junction contained 7 bases not matched to a gene. CDR1 is MGHRA, CDR2 YSYEKL, per germline. The CDR3 runs to 14 residues.

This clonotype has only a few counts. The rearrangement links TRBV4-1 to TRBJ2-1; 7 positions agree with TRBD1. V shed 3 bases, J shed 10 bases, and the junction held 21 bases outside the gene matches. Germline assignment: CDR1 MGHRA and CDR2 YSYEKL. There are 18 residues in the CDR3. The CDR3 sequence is CASSQQIPWDRRPGEQFF. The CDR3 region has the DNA TGCGCCAGCAGCCAGCAAATACCTTGGGACAGACGTCCGGGAGAGCAGTTCTTC.

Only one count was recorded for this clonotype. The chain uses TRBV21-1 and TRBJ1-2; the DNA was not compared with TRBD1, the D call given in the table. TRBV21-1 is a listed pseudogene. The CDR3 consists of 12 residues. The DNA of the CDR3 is TGTGCCAGCAGCCTCAGGGGGCCAGGCTACACCTTC. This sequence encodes CASSLRGPGYTF.

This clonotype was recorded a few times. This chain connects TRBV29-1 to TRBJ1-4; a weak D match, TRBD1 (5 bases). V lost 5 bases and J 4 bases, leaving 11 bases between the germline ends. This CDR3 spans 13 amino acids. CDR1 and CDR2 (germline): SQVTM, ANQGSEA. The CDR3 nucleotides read TGCAGCGTTACGGGACGTGTTAATGAAAAACTGTTTTTT. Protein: CSVTGRVNEKLFF.

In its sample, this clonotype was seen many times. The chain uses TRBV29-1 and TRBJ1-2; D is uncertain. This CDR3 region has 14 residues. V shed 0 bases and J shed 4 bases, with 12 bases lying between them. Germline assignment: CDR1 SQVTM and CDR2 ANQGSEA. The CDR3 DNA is TGCAGCGTTGAAGATCATACCCTAGCCTATGGCTACACCTTC. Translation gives CSVEDHTLAYGYTF.

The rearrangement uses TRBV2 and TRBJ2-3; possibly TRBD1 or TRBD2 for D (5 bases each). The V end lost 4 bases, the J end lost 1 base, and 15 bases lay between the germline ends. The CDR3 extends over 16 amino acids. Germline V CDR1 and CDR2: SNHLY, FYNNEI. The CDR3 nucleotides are TGTGCCAGCAGTGGGATTGGGGGAAGGGGCACAGATACGCAGTATTTT. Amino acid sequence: CASSGIGGRGTDTQYF.

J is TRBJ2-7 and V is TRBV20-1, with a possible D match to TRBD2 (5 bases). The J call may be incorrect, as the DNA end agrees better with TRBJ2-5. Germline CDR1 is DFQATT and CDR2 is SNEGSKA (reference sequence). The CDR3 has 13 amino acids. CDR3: CSAEGQRLKTQYF. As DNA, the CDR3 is TGCAGTGCCGAGGGTCAGCGTCTAAAGACCCAGTACTTC.

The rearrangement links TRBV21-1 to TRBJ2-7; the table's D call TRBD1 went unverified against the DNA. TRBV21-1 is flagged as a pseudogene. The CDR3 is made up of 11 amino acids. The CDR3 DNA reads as TGTGCCAGCAGCACGGGAAGTGAGCAGTACTTC. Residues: CASSTGSEQYF.

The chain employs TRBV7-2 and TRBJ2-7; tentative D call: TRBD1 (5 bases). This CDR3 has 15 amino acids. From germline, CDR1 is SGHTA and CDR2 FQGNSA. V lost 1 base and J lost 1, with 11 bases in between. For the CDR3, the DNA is TGTGCCAGCAGCTTAGGTTGGGGCCAATCCTACGAGCAGTACTTC. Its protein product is CASSLGWGQSYEQYF.

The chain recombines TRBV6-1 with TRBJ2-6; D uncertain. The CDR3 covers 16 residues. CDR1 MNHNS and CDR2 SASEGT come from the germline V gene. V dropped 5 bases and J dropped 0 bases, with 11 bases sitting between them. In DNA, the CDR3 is TGTGCCAGCAGTCCAACTTGGGGCTCTGGGGCCAACGTCCTGACTTTC. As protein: CASSPTWGSGANVLTF.

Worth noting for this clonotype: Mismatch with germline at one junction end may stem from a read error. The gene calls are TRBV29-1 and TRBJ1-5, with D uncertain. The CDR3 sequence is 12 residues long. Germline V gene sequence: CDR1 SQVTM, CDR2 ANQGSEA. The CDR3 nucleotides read TGCAGCGAGAGGCAGAGAAGCTCACCCCCCCACTTT. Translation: CSERQRSSPPHF.

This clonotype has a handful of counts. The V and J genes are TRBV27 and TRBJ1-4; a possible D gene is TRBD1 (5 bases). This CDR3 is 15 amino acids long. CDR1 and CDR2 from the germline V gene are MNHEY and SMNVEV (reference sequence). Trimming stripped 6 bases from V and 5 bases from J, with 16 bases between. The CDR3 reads CASRDQTGPNEKLFF. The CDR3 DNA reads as TGTGCCAGCAGAGATCAGACGGGGCCGAATGAAAAACTGTTTTTT.

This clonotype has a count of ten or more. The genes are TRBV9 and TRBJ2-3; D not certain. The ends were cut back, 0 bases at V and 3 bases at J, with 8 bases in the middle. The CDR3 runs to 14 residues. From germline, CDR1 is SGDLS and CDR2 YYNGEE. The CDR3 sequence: CASSVEGRTDTQYF. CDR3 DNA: TGTGCCAGCAGCGTAGAGGGCAGAACAGATACGCAGTATTTT.

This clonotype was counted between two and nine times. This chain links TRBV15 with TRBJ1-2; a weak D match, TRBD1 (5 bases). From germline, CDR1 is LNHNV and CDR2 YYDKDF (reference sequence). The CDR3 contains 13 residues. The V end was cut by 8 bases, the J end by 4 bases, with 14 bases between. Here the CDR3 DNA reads TGTGCCACCGTAAAGCTGGGGGGCTATGGCTACACCTTC. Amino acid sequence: CATVKLGGYGYTF.

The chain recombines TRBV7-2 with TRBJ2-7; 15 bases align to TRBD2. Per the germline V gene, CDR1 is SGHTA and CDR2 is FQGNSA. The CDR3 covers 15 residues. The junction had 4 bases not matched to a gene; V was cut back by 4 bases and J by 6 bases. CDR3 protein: CASSSGTSGRPEQYF. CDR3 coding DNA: TGTGCCAGCAGCTCCGGGACTAGCGGGAGGCCCGAGCAGTACTTC. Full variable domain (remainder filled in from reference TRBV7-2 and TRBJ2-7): GAGVSQSPSNKVTEKGKDVELRCDPISGHTALYWYRQSLGQGLEFLIYFQGNSAPDKSGLPSDRFSAERTGGSVSTLTIQRTQQEDSAVYLCASSSGTSGRPEQYFGPGTRLTVT.

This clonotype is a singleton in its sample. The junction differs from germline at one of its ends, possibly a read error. CDR3 in amino acids: CASSVTGGESPLHF. DNA for the CDR3: TGCGCCAGCAGTGTAACAGGGGGCGAATCACCCCTCCACTTT. V and J are TRBV12-3 or TRBV12-4 and TRBJ1-6; 9 nucleotides line up with TRBD1. The CDR3 has 14 amino acids.

The CDR3 bases are TGCAGTGCTAGAATCCTACTAGCGGGGAGGGAGAATGAGCAGTTCTTC. Its protein product is CSARILLAGRENEQFF. The V call is TRBV20-1, the J call TRBJ2-1, with 10 bases identical to TRBD2. There are 16 residues in the CDR3. Looked up from germline, CDR1 is DFQATT and CDR2 is SNEGSKA (reference sequence). After removal of 2 bases from V and 7 bases from J, the junction contained 11 bases not matched to a gene.

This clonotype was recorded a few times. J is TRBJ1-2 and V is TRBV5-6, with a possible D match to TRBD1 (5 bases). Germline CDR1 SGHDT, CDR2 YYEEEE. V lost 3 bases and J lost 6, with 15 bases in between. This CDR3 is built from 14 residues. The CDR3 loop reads CASSWTFRANGYTF. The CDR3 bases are TGTGCCAGCAGCTGGACCTTCAGGGCCAATGGCTACACCTTC. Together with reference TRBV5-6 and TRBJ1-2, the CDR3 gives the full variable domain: DAGVTQSPTHLIKTRGQQVTLRCSPKSGHDTVSWYQQALGQGPQFIFQYYEEEERQRGNFPDRFSGHQFPNYSSELNVNALLLGDSALYLCASSWTFRANGYTFGSGTRLTVV.